Sequencing of this T cell receptor (beta chain) was carried out in a study of T cells in localized non-small cell lung cancer. Study outcomes and limitations: Appearance in adjacent lung was seen for a median roughly 56 of the top 100 tumor clones. Multi-region tumor sequencing was not done, so intratumor heterogeneity could not be excluded.

Produced via immunoSEQ multiplex PCR; TCRdb's table is partial and in-frame only. The sample lists tens of thousands of clones; around 73% were seen once. Comments on this clone: Its target is not known.

CDR3 length equals 15 residues. Per the germline V gene, CDR1 is KGHSH and CDR2 is LQKENI. Trimming cost V 2 bases and J 3 bases; bases outside gene matches: 3. The source of this sequence is a male donor aged 60 or over with stage II squamous cell lung carcinoma. The starting material was peripheral blood, obtained before any cancer treatment. The chain has TRBV18 and TRBJ1-5; the match to TRBD1 covers 8 bases. In DNA, the CDR3 is TGTGCCAGCTCACCAATGGGACAGGACAATCAGCCCCAGCATTTT. It encodes CASSPMGQDNQPQHF.